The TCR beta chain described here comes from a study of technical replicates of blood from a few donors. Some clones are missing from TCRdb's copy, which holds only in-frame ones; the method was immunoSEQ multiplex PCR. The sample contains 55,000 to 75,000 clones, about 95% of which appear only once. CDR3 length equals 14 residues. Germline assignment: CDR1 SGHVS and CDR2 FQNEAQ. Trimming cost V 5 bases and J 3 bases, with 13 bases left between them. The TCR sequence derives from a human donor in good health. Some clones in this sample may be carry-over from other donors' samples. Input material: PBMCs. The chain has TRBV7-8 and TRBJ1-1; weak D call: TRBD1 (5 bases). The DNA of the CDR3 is TGTGCCAGCAGCCCCGGGCGGGGGGACACTGAAGCTTTCTTT. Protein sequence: CASSPGRGDTEAFF. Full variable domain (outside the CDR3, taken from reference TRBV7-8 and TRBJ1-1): GAGVSQSPRYKVAKRGQDVALRCDPISGHVSLFWYQQALGQGPEFLTYFQNEAQLDKSGLPSDRFFAERPEGSVSTLKIQRTQQEDSAVYLCASSPGRGDTEAFFGQGTRLTVV.